Following are 15 T cell receptor beta chains from one sample sequenced in a study of T cell responses to AZD1222 COVID-19 vaccine. The data were produced by immunoSEQ multiplex PCR, yet TCRdb's version contains in-frame clones alone and is incomplete. Of about 67,000 clones detected, 83% appear once; the ten largest clones hold 5.5% to 8%. The sample consisted of peripheral blood, taken 28 days after the second AZD1222 dose. These receptors were taken from an adult who received the AZD1222 COVID-19 vaccine.

The chain employs TRBV28 and TRBJ2-7; D is perhaps TRBD2 (5 bases). Trimming took off 8 bases at V and 4 bases at J, with 18 bases between the two ends. Per germline, CDR1 MDHEN and CDR2 SYDVKM. The CDR3 contains 14 residues. Here the CDR3 reads CASGFMERAYEQYF. CDR3 nucleotide sequence: TGTGCCAGCGGCTTCATGGAGAGGGCGTACGAGCAGTACTTC.

J is TRBJ1-5 and V is TRBV19; TRBD1 matches 9 bases. The length of the CDR3 is 16 residues. Germline loops: CDR1 LNHDA, CDR2 SQIVND (reference sequence). Trimming took 3 bases from V and 5 from J; bases not matched to a gene: 8. The CDR3 bases are TGTGCCAGTAGTATGACGGGACAGGGAAGGGATCAGCCCCAGCATTTT. It yields the protein CASSMTGQGRDQPQHF.

The rearrangement uses TRBV9 and TRBJ2-3; D is unresolved. V dropped 6 bases and J dropped 4 bases, with 15 bases sitting between them. The germline V gene encodes CDR1 SGDLS and CDR2 YYNGEE. The CDR3 totals 14 residues. The CDR3 region is CASTPRQDADTQYF. Written as DNA, the CDR3 is TGTGCCAGCACCCCGCGGCAAGACGCAGATACGCAGTATTTT.

V gene TRBV6-5 combines with J gene TRBJ2-2; either TRBD1 or TRBD2 may supply D (6 bases each). The CDR3 covers 15 residues. The V end lost 2 bases, the J end lost 8 bases, and 15 bases lay between the germline ends. The V gene's germline CDR1 is MNHEY and CDR2 SVGAGI. The CDR3 protein is CASSYAGGPGGELFF. CDR3 nucleotides: TGTGCCAGCAGTTACGCCGGGGGCCCGGGGGGGGAGCTGTTTTTT.

CDR3 protein: CASSDQGARSNQPQHF. The CDR3 nucleotides read TGTGCCAGCAGTGATCAGGGGGCGAGGAGCAATCAGCCCCAGCATTTT. The chain combines TRBV2 with TRBJ1-5; TRBD1 aligns across 8 bases. Germline V gives CDR1 SNHLY, CDR2 FYNNEI. The CDR3 covers 16 residues. After removal of 3 bases from V and 1 base from J, the junction contained 5 bases not matched to a gene.

The chain employs TRBV4-3 and TRBJ1-2, with 7 nucleotides matching TRBD1. The length of the CDR3 is 17 residues. Germline V lookup: CDR1 LGHNA, CDR2 YSLEER. V was pared by 0 bases and J by 1 base, with 8 bases of the junction left unmatched. The CDR3 region is CASSQDREGANNYGYTF. The CDR3 DNA is TGCGCCAGCAGCCAAGATAGAGAGGGGGCGAATAACTATGGCTACACCTTC.

The chain carries TRBV28 and TRBJ1-2; D is ambiguous. Germline V gene data show CDR1 as MDHEN and CDR2 as SYDVKM. This CDR3 is 12 amino acids long. V lost 5 bases, J lost 2 bases, and 6 bases lay in between. This CDR3 reads CASSGLNYGYTF. The CDR3 DNA follows: TGTGCCAGCAGTGGACTAAACTATGGCTACACCTTC.

The J gene is TRBJ1-2, the V gene TRBV19; weak D call: TRBD1 (5 bases). Germline CDR1 LNHDA, CDR2 SQIVND (reference sequence). The CDR3 spans 14 residues. Deletions cut 3 bases from V and 2 bases from J, with 10 bases between. CDR3 sequence reads: CASSILGPNYGYTF. In nucleotides, the CDR3 is TGTGCCAGTAGTATCCTGGGGCCCAACTATGGCTACACCTTC.

This chain uses TRBV6-5 with TRBJ1-6; D unclear. The CDR3 has 13 amino acids. CDR1 and CDR2 (germline): MNHEY, SVGAGI. V gave up 6 bases and J gave up 7 bases, with 10 bases separating them. CDR3 residues: CASRAEGNSPLHF. The CDR3 region has the DNA TGTGCCAGCAGAGCCGAAGGAAATTCACCCCTCCACTTT.

This chain uses TRBV4-3 with TRBJ1-2, with a tentative D call TRBD1 (6 bases). The CDR3 sequence is 14 residues long. The germline gives CDR1 LGHNA, CDR2 YSLEER. V lost 1 base to trimming and J lost 5 bases, with 11 bases between them. The CDR3, as DNA: TGCGCCAGCAGCCAAGCGGGCAGGGGATATGGCTACACCTTC. This encodes CASSQAGRGYGYTF.

The chain is built from TRBV24-1 and TRBJ2-1; the D is unclear. This CDR3 contains 15 residues. The germline CDR1 and CDR2 sequences are KGHDR and SFDVKD. V lost 3 bases to trimming and J lost 1 base, with 9 bases between them. The CDR3 here is CATSDTRASYNEQFF. In DNA form, the CDR3 reads TGTGCCACCAGTGATACACGGGCATCCTACAATGAGCAGTTCTTC.

The chain is built from TRBV29-1 and TRBJ2-1; 8 bases fit TRBD1. CDR1 and CDR2 (germline): SQVTM, ANQGSEA. The CDR3 runs 14 residues. With V trimmed by 2 bases and J by 3 bases, 3 bases remained unmatched. In DNA, the CDR3 is TGCAGCGTTGAAAACAGGGGGAACTACAATGAGCAGTTCTTC. Protein: CSVENRGNYNEQFF.

The V gene is TRBV9, the J gene TRBJ2-3; 12 nucleotides line up with TRBD2. This CDR3 contains 16 residues. CDR1 SGDLS and CDR2 YYNGEE come from the germline V gene. Trimming cost V 4 bases and J 5 bases; bases outside gene matches: 8. The CDR3 DNA reads TGTGCCAGCAGCTCAGCCGGACTAGCGGGGATAGATACGCAGTATTTT. This codes for CASSSAGLAGIDTQYF.

The chain has TRBV3-1 (or the pseudogene TRBV3-2) and TRBJ2-7; tentative D call: TRBD2 (6 bases). CDR1 is LGHDT and CDR2 is YNNKEL in the germline V gene (reference sequence). Between the trimmed V and J ends, which lost 4 bases and 2 bases, there was a span of 9 bases. There are 13 residues in the CDR3. The CDR3 spells CASSRGTAYEQYF. The CDR3 bases are TGTGCCAGCAGCCGGGGGACTGCCTACGAGCAGTACTTC.

The chain joins TRBV11-2 to TRBJ2-2; D could derive from TRBD1 or TRBD2 (6 bases each). The CDR3 has 15 amino acids. Germline values: CDR1 SGHAT, CDR2 FQNNGV. V lost 1 base to trimming and J lost 3 bases, with 9 bases between them. DNA of the CDR3: TGTGCCAGCAGCTTAGTAGGGGGGTACACCGGGGAGCTGTTTTTT. This codes for CASSLVGGYTGELFF.